There are a few counts of the clone carrying this T cell receptor beta chain. Its cognate antigen is unknown. Trimming shortened V by 6 bases and J by 3 bases, and 17 bases separated the two germline ends. Germline values: CDR1 MDHEN, CDR2 SYDVKM. The CDR3 covers 16 residues. The data belong to a study of identical twins. Study-wide results and caveats: Modeled out-of-frame TCR alpha sharing in monozygotic twins fell below observed levels.

TCRdb re-called the 5' RACE reads with MiXCR, one entry per CDR3 protein. The data contain 500,000 or so distinct CDR3 sequences, 13% to 15% of them seen just once; the ten biggest clones take up 0.52%. The sample also formed part of further work on yellow fever vaccine responses in identical twins.

Sequencing was performed on CD4+ T cells sorted from blood. V is TRBV28 and J is TRBJ1-4; the D is unclear. The clonotype was recovered from a woman between 18 and 29 years old in good health. CDR3 region: CASSPNGRVPNEKLFF. As DNA, the CDR3 is TGTGCCAGCAGCCCCAATGGGAGGGTTCCTAATGAAAAACTGTTTTTT.